Below, one T cell receptor (beta chain) is given with its context. CDR3 length: 15 residues. Germline CDR1 and CDR2: LNHNV and YYDKDF (reference sequence). The V and J ends lost 0 bases and 2 bases respectively, with 10 bases between them. As handled by the study authors: Amplifying reference gene primers gave estimates of nucleated cell counts. Data came from immunoSEQ multiplex PCR; TCRdb stores just in-frame clones and leaves some out. V and J calls plus clone size are reproduced from that table; the DNA served to infer D and trimming. Among 100,000 to 150,000 clones listed, approximately 84% were seen once. The sample originates from a study of blood T cell repertoires in COVID-19.

Sample: peripheral blood. The sequence derives from an elderly woman with acute or convalescent COVID-19. The rearrangement uses TRBV15 and TRBJ1-2, with a tentative D call TRBD1 (5 bases). Here the CDR3 DNA reads TGTGCCACCAGCAGAGAGGGGACTGAGAACTATGGCTACACCTTC. It specifies CATSREGTENYGYTF. The full variable domain, completed using reference TRBV15 and TRBJ1-2, is DAMVIQNPRYQVTQFGKPVTLSCSQTLNHNVMYWYQQKSSQAPKLLFHYYDKDFNNEADTPDNFQSRRPNTSFCFLDIRSPGLGDTAMYLCATSREGTENYGYTFGSGTRLTVV.